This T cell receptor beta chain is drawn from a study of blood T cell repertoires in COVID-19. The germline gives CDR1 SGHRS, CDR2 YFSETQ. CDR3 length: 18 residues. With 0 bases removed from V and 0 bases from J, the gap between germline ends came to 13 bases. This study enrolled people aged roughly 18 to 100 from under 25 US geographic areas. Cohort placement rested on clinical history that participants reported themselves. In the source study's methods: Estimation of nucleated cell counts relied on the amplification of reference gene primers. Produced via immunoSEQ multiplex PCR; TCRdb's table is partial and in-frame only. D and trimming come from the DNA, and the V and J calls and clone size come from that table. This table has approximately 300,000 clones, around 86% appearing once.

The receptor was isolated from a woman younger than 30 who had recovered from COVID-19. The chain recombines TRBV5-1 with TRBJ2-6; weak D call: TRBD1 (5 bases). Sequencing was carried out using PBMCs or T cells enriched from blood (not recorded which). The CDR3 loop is CASSLAQATDSGANVLTF. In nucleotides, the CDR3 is TGCGCCAGCAGCTTGGCACAGGCCACCGACTCTGGGGCCAACGTCCTGACTTTC.